This T cell receptor (beta chain) was observed in a study of T cell responses to AZD1222 COVID-19 vaccine. Study results and caveats: White British ancestry dominated among donors, who included more females, and clonal diversity was possibly underestimated.

Notes on this clone: Antigen: not known.

The CDR3 consists of 15 residues. TCRdb's table, derived via immunoSEQ multiplex PCR, lists solely in-frame clones and lacks some. The table shows around 140,000 clones, with roughly nine tenths occurring only once. The TCR originated in an adult who received the AZD1222 COVID-19 vaccine. The specimen was peripheral blood, collected 28 days after the second AZD1222 dose. The chain couples TRBV12-2 to TRBJ1-3. TRBV12-2 is shown as a pseudogene. CDR3 bases: TGTGCAAGTCGCTTAGATCGGGGGGACGGAAACACCATATATTTT. It translates to CASRLDRGDGNTIYF.